These 20 T cell receptor beta chains came from one sample sequenced in a study of shared clonotypes between healthy human individuals. Clones were sequenced by immunoSEQ multiplex PCR, and TCRdb holds only the in-frame ones, with some missing. The sample has about 1 million clones; about 76% are singletons. Sequencing was done on a sample of memory CD4+ T cells sorted from blood. The subset was: CD45RA-negative fraction. These receptors were taken from a young man in good health.

The chain is built from TRBV29-1 and TRBJ2-5; D is possibly TRBD1 (6 bases). Looked up from germline, CDR1 is SQVTM and CDR2 is ANQGSEA. The germline V and J ends were trimmed by 7 bases and 1 base, with 19 bases remaining between them. There are 15 residues in the CDR3. This CDR3 is CSADGPGQLQETQYF. CDR3 DNA sequence: TGCAGCGCCGACGGGCCGGGACAACTCCAAGAGACCCAGTACTTC.

This chain uses TRBV5-4 with TRBJ2-5; 12 bases agree with TRBD1. The ends lost 4 bases at V and 5 bases at J; junction bases unmatched: 9. The germline CDR1 and CDR2 sequences are SGHNT and YYREEE (reference sequence). The CDR3 covers 16 residues. The CDR3 loop reads CASSQGQGAKGETQYF. The CDR3 DNA reads as TGTGCCAGCAGCCAGGGACAGGGGGCGAAAGGGGAGACCCAGTACTTC.

In its sample, this clone was seen once. The chain carries TRBV7-9 and TRBJ1-1; unclear D gene. Germline V gene data show CDR1 as SEHNR and CDR2 as FQNEAQ (reference sequence). The CDR3 consists of 15 residues. The germline V and J ends were trimmed by 5 bases and 6 bases, with 19 bases remaining between them. CDR3 in amino acids: CASSTDGLVYPEAFF. As DNA, the CDR3 is TGTGCCAGCAGCACGGACGGCCTTGTTTATCCTGAAGCTTTCTTT.

This clone was found a few times. Distinct nucleotide sequences in the sample also encode this CDR3. The chain joins TRBV30 to TRBJ1-1; D not resolved. Trimming took 0 bases from V and 1 from J, leaving 6 bases between them. Germline V lookup: CDR1 GTSNPN, CDR2 SVGIG (reference sequence). The CDR3 extends over 13 amino acids. The CDR3 region has the DNA TGTGCCTGGAGTGTACAAGAGAACACTGAAGCTTTCTTT. The encoded protein is CAWSVQENTEAFF.

To note about this clone: Other DNA sequences in this specimen translate into the identical CDR3. The gene calls are TRBV7-9 and TRBJ2-7; 10 nucleotides line up with TRBD1. The CDR3 is made up of 14 amino acids. Losses at the gene ends were 5 bases for V and 7 bases for J; bases not matched to a gene: 8. The V gene's germline CDR1 is SEHNR and CDR2 FQNEAQ (reference sequence). CDR3 region: CASSPGQGPDEQYF. CDR3 bases: TGTGCCAGCAGCCCGGGACAGGGGCCGGATGAGCAGTACTTC.

The chain is built from TRBV11-2 and TRBJ1-2; TRBD1 aligns across 8 bases. V lost 5 bases, J lost 8 bases, and 7 bases stayed unmatched. This CDR3 has 13 amino acids. Germline-derived CDR1 and CDR2 are SGHAT and FQNNGV. The DNA of the CDR3 is TGTGCCAGCAGCCTGGACAGGGCGCGGGGCTACACCTTC. This sequence encodes CASSLDRARGYTF. Using reference TRBV11-2 and TRBJ1-2 for the parts outside the CDR3, the full variable domain is EAGVAQSPRYKIIEKRQSVAFWCNPISGHATLYWYQQILGQGPKLLIQFQNNGVVDDSQLPKDRFSAERLKGVDSTLKIQPAKLEDSAVYLCASSLDRARGYTFGSGTRLTVV.

The chain links TRBV29-1 to TRBJ2-7, with TRBD2 matching over 8 bases. V lost 2 bases and J lost 0; bases outside the gene matches: 3. The CDR3 is 14 amino acids. The V gene's germline CDR1 is SQVTM and CDR2 ANQGSEA. The CDR3 loop is CSVETSGYSYEQYF. The CDR3 DNA reads as TGCAGCGTTGAAACTAGCGGTTACTCCTACGAGCAGTACTTC.

The table lists this clone with a few counts. The chain employs TRBV9 and TRBJ1-1, with 9 bases identical to TRBD1. This CDR3 is built from 14 residues. Germline CDR1 and CDR2: SGDLS and YYNGEE. The V and J ends lost 2 bases and 5 bases, in that order; junction bases with no gene match: 4. Here the CDR3 reads CASSVQQGATEAFF. The CDR3 DNA reads as TGTGCCAGCAGCGTTCAACAGGGGGCGACTGAAGCTTTCTTT.

This chain joins TRBV4-1 and TRBJ1-6; D is unclear. V lost 4 bases to trimming and J lost 0 bases, with 10 bases between them. This CDR3 has 16 amino acids. Per germline, CDR1 MGHRA and CDR2 YSYEKL. This CDR3 is CASSRGSSSYNSPLHF. Here the CDR3 DNA reads TGCGCCAGCAGCCGCGGCTCTAGCTCCTATAATTCACCCCTCCACTTT.

This clone was detected only once. The chain links TRBV12-5 to TRBJ2-1, with a tentative D call TRBD2 (5 bases). In germline, CDR1 is LGHNT, CDR2 FRNRAP. CDR3 length equals 12 residues. Trimming cost V 7 bases and J 8 bases, with 12 bases left between them. The CDR3 reads CASATGRDEQFF. DNA of the CDR3: TGTGCTAGTGCCACGGGAAGGGATGAGCAGTTCTTC.

The chain links TRBV19 to TRBJ1-2; D unresolved. The ends were cut back, 5 bases at V and 1 base at J, with 11 bases in the middle. This CDR3 is built from 14 residues. The germline V gene encodes CDR1 LNHDA and CDR2 SQIVND (reference sequence). The CDR3 nucleotides read TGTGCCAGTAGTCAATGGGGTAATAACTATGGCTACACCTTC. Translated: CASSQWGNNYGYTF.

This clone was seen ten or more times. Distinct nucleotide sequences in the sample also encode this CDR3. V and J are TRBV7-2 and TRBJ1-1; D is uncertain. This CDR3 is 13 amino acids long. Germline V gene data show CDR1 as SGHTA and CDR2 as FQGNSA. V was trimmed by 3 bases and J by 2 bases, leaving 7 bases between them. Here the CDR3 DNA reads TGTGCCAGCAGCTTCGGGCTTAACACTGAAGCTTTCTTT. Its translation is CASSFGLNTEAFF.

The chain's CDR3 is CSALRQGTYEQYF. CDR3 DNA sequence: TGCAGCGCTCTCCGACAGGGAACCTACGAGCAGTACTTC. The chain links TRBV29-1 to TRBJ2-7; TRBD1 matches 7 bases. The J segment lost 2 bases and the V segment lost 7 bases, leaving 8 bases of the junction unmatched. Germline CDR1 is SQVTM and CDR2 is ANQGSEA. The CDR3 sequence is 13 residues long.

The rearrangement links TRBV2 to TRBJ1-2; 7 nucleotides line up with TRBD1. The CDR3 is 14 amino acids. The germline gives CDR1 SNHLY, CDR2 FYNNEI. Losses at the gene ends were 4 bases for V and 1 base for J; bases not matched to a gene: 3. As DNA, the CDR3 is TGTGCCAGCAGTGTGGGACAGCTTAACTATGGCTACACCTTC. Its protein product is CASSVGQLNYGYTF.

The chain carries TRBV4-1 and TRBJ1-2, with D maybe TRBD1 (6 bases). The germline V gene has CDR1 MGHRA and CDR2 YSYEKL. The CDR3 length is 14 residues. Between the trimmed V and J ends, which lost 0 bases and 4 bases, there was a span of 9 bases. CDR3 region: CASSQDTGPYGYTF. The DNA for the CDR3 is TGCGCCAGCAGCCAAGATACAGGGCCCTATGGCTACACCTTC.

The chain has TRBV5-1 and TRBJ2-7, with D tentatively TRBD2 (6 bases). V was trimmed by 4 bases and J by 5 bases, leaving 19 bases between them. CDR1 and CDR2 (germline): SGHRS, YFSETQ. This CDR3 is built from 15 residues. This CDR3 is CASSQGPGDKDEQYF. The DNA of the CDR3 is TGCGCCAGCAGCCAGGGCCCGGGAGATAAGGACGAGCAGTACTTC.

CDR3 region: CTSSHPEGISPNTGELFF. CDR3 nucleotides: TGCACCAGCAGCCACCCCGAGGGGATATCCCCGAACACCGGGGAGCTGTTTTTT. The V call is TRBV1, the J call TRBJ2-2. TRBV1 is a pseudogene. This CDR3 is 18 amino acids long.

The chain carries TRBV18 and TRBJ2-1; 7 nucleotides agree with TRBD1. The length of the CDR3 is 12 residues. V dropped 0 bases and J dropped 14; count of bases not matched to a gene: 4. Germline CDR1 is KGHSH and CDR2 is LQKENI. The DNA for the CDR3 is TGTGCCAGCTCACCACCGTCAGGGGGTGAGTTCTTC. This encodes CASSPPSGGEFF.

The chain employs TRBV4-2 and TRBJ2-3; 7 bases align to TRBD2. CDR3 length equals 16 residues. The V gene's germline CDR1 is LGHNA and CDR2 YNFKEQ. The V and J ends lost 0 bases and 0 bases, in that order; junction bases with no gene match: 3. CDR3 nucleotide sequence: TGTGCCAGCAGCCAAGATGGGGGGGTTAGCACAGATACGCAGTATTTT. Translated: CASSQDGGVSTDTQYF.

As regards this clone: This sequence may be a read error, since a much larger clone differs from it by one base. In DNA, the CDR3 is TGTGCCAGCAGCAAGCGGGGGGATAGCAATCAGCCCCAGCATTTT. Its protein is CASSKRGDSNQPQHF. The chain is built from TRBV6-6 and TRBJ1-5; maybe TRBD1 (5 bases). Trimming took 6 bases from V and 0 from J, leaving 12 bases between them. Looked up from germline, CDR1 is MNHNY and CDR2 is SVGAGI (reference sequence). The CDR3 is 15 amino acids.